The clone carrying this TCR beta chain came up many times. Its antigen is still unknown. This sample is part of a study of molecular identifiers for immune sequencing clone quantification. CDR3 size: 15 residues. Trimming pared 0 bases from V and 1 base from J, leaving 10 bases between. CDR1 is SGHRS and CDR2 is YFSETQ in the germline V gene. Study-wide findings and caveats: The study found clones above 20 RNA copies held over 97% of effector molecules and under 1% in naive cells.

Sorting recovered naive CD8 T cells on a CD8+CD4-CCR7+CD45RA+ profile. Previously described methods with listed TCR primers produced the bulk TCR libraries. TCRdb ran MiXCR on the PCR reads and lists one entry per CDR3 protein. The sample yields roughly 300,000 distinct CDR3 sequences, 24% seen once. The material sequenced was naive CD8+ T cells from blood, with Jurkat cell RNA spiked in. The subset was: FACS-sorted CD8+CD4-CCR7+CD45RA+ naive T cells. This chain connects TRBV5-1 to TRBJ1-1; D is uncertain. The receptor was derived from a human donor in good health. Some libraries in this study had Jurkat cell RNA spiked in. CDR3 DNA: TGCGCCAGCAGCTTGGAGGCCAGACCGAACACTGAAGCTTTCTTT. This sequence encodes CASSLEARPNTEAFF. Filled out from reference TRBV5-1 and TRBJ1-1, the complete variable domain reads KAGVTQTPRYLIKTRGQQVTLSCSPISGHRSVSWYQQTPGQGLQFLFEYFSETQRNKGNFPGRFSGRQFSNSRSEMNVSTLELGDSALYLCASSLEARPNTEAFFGQGTRLTVV.